Following are 15 T cell receptor beta chains from one sample sequenced in a study of cytomegalovirus exposure and HLA in healthy donors. Measured with immunoSEQ multiplex PCR; TCRdb has only the in-frame clones, and not every one. Of more than 150,000 clones detected, roughly 84% appear once; the ten largest clones hold under 3.5%. Sequencing input: PBMCs. The receptor source for this set is a woman aged 18 to 35 in good health and CMV-seropositive.

CDR3 loop: CASRGRDYEQYF. Written as DNA, the CDR3 is TGTGCCAGCAGGGGGAGGGACTACGAGCAGTACTTC. This chain joins TRBV11-2 and TRBJ2-7, with 7 positions matching TRBD2. V was pared by 6 bases and J by 3 bases, with 2 bases of the junction left unmatched. The CDR3 covers 12 residues. The V gene's germline CDR1 is SGHAT and CDR2 FQNNGV.

The gene calls are TRBV6-4 and TRBJ2-2, with D maybe TRBD2 (5 bases). The CDR3 sequence is 13 residues long. The germline V gene encodes CDR1 MRHNA and CDR2 SNTAGT. V lost 2 bases, J lost 8 bases, and 9 bases lay in between. Here the CDR3 DNA reads TGTGCCAGCAGTGACAGGGAGTCGGGGGAGCTGTTTTTT. It translates to CASSDRESGELFF.

This rearrangement joins TRBV25-1 to TRBJ2-3, with TRBD2 identical over 10 bases. V trimming: 2 bases; J trimming: 13 bases; junction bases outside the gene matches: 15. The CDR3 length is 16 residues. Germline CDR1 and CDR2: MGHDK and SYGVNS. CDR3 residues: CASSELVVERGGVKYF. The DNA of the CDR3 is TGTGCCAGCAGTGAACTGGTGGTAGAGCGGGGGGGCGTTAAGTATTTT.

This clone was seen a few times. The chain uses TRBV2 and TRBJ2-3; TRBD2 is a possible D gene (7 bases). CDR1 and CDR2 from the germline V gene are SNHLY and FYNNEI. V dropped 8 bases and J dropped 2 bases, with 17 bases sitting between them. This CDR3 region has 15 residues. The CDR3 here is CASGGGGGPTDTQYF. CDR3 DNA: TGTGCCAGCGGTGGGGGCGGGGGCCCCACAGATACGCAGTATTTT.

In DNA, the CDR3 is TGTGCCAGCTCACCGAGGCTGGAAACAGATACGCAGTATTTT. Its translation: CASSPRLETDTQYF. The V call is TRBV18, the J call TRBJ2-3; D call uncertain. Trimming left V 3 bases short and J 3 bases short, with 10 bases between. Germline CDR1 reads KGHSH; CDR2 reads LQKENI. The CDR3 is 14 residues long.

DNA for the CDR3: TGTGCCAGCAGCGGGGAAGGGTACGAGCAGTACTTC. The encoded protein is CASSGEGYEQYF. The chain is built from TRBV6-1 and TRBJ2-7; possible D gene TRBD2, 5 bases. The ends were cut back, 6 bases at V and 4 bases at J, with 10 bases in the middle. Germline V gene data show CDR1 as MNHNS and CDR2 as SASEGT. The CDR3 is made up of 12 amino acids.

V is TRBV18 and J is TRBJ1-1, with TRBD1 matching 7 bases. The V and J ends lost 0 bases and 1 base, in that order; junction bases with no gene match: 2. The V gene's germline CDR1 is KGHSH and CDR2 LQKENI. The CDR3 has 15 residues. CDR3: CASSPPGTANTEAFF. The DNA of the CDR3 is TGTGCCAGCTCACCACCGGGGACAGCGAACACTGAAGCTTTCTTT.

The CDR3 DNA sequence: TGTGCCACCTTAGATACAGCCTCGAACACCGGGGAGCTGTTTTTT. It codes for CATLDTASNTGELFF. This chain joins TRBV4-2 and TRBJ2-2, with D uncertain. The germline gives CDR1 LGHNA, CDR2 YNFKEQ. Trimming left V 10 bases short and J 0 bases short, with 15 bases between. The CDR3 contains 15 residues.

The chain carries TRBV9 and TRBJ2-5; 12 positions agree with TRBD2. Germline V CDR1 and CDR2: SGDLS, YYNGEE. The CDR3 has 17 amino acids. The ends lost 0 bases at V and 2 bases at J; junction bases unmatched: 5. The CDR3 loop reads CASSVDTSGGLQETQYF. CDR3 coding DNA: TGTGCCAGCAGCGTAGATACTAGCGGGGGGTTACAAGAGACCCAGTACTTC.

This clone has a handful of counts. This chain uses TRBV6-6 with TRBJ1-5, with D unresolved. Germline V CDR1 and CDR2: MNHNY, SVGAGI (reference sequence). The CDR3 is 12 amino acids. The germline V and J ends were trimmed by 8 bases and 1 base, with 6 bases remaining between them. The CDR3 region has the DNA TGTGCCAGCGCTACGAGCAATCAGCCCCAGCATTTT. This encodes CASATSNQPQHF.

V is TRBV9 and J is TRBJ1-1; D ambiguous. Germline V CDR1 and CDR2: SGDLS, YYNGEE. Between the trimmed V and J ends, which lost 0 bases and 2 bases, there was a span of 8 bases. The length of the CDR3 is 14 residues. CDR3 DNA: TGTGCCAGCAGCGTAGGGGCAGGAAACACTGAAGCTTTCTTT. It is translated as CASSVGAGNTEAFF.

V gene TRBV9 combines with J gene TRBJ2-5, with 8 bases identical to TRBD1. The CDR3 extends over 16 amino acids. Germline V gene lookup returns CDR1 SGDLS and CDR2 YYNGEE. The V and J ends lost 3 bases and 4 bases, in that order; junction bases with no gene match: 11. The CDR3 region is CASSAQTGDTGETQYF. CDR3 DNA sequence: TGTGCCAGCAGCGCCCAGACAGGGGATACCGGAGAGACCCAGTACTTC.

The genes are TRBV19 and TRBJ2-2, with D tentatively TRBD2 (6 bases). CDR3 length: 15 amino acids. The germline V and J ends were trimmed by 4 bases and 7 bases, with 16 bases remaining between them. Germline CDR1 and CDR2: LNHDA and SQIVND (reference sequence). Here the CDR3 reads CASSTTPVGGGELFF. The CDR3 DNA follows: TGTGCCAGTAGTACAACCCCGGTCGGGGGCGGGGAGCTGTTTTTT.

The table lists this clone with a few counts. The chain combines TRBV5-1 with TRBJ1-1; the D is unclear. Germline CDR1 is SGHRS and CDR2 is YFSETQ. The CDR3 loop spans 13 amino acids. Trimming stripped 3 bases from V and 1 base from J, with 7 bases between. The CDR3 spells CASSSHTNTEAFF. The CDR3 DNA reads TGCGCCAGCAGCTCCCACACGAACACTGAAGCTTTCTTT.

The V call is TRBV19, the J call TRBJ1-2; 9 bases map to TRBD1. Trimming removed 4 bases from V and 7 bases from J; junction bases left unmatched: 7. CDR3 length equals 14 residues. CDR1 and CDR2 from the germline V gene are LNHDA and SQIVND (reference sequence). In DNA form, the CDR3 reads TGTGCCAGTAGTACCGACAGGGGGGTCTTTGGCTACACCTTC. Protein: CASSTDRGVFGYTF.